A single T cell receptor (beta chain) is shown here with its context. The antigen is unknown. If patients had other autoimmune diseases, uncontrolled infections, pregnancy or lactation, they were excluded. The PBMCs were taken from more than 8 ml of fresh peripheral blood. As the template, RNA transcripts were used to amplify TCR beta CDR3 regions. Following a first-round RT-PCR that used HTBI primers, a second-round multiplex PCR was carried out. Each CDR3 protein is one row after TCRdb ran MiXCR on the multiplex PCR reads. The sample contains about half a million distinct CDR3 sequences, approximately 15% of which appear only once. With 5 bases removed from V and 4 bases from J, the gap between germline ends came to 11 bases. Germline lookup yields CDR1 LGHDT and CDR2 YNNKEL (reference sequence). This CDR3 contains 13 residues. The data derive from a study of Graves' ophthalmopathy and Graves' hyperthyroidism. The study, taken as a whole, reports: A majority of expanded thyroid clonotypes exceeding 0.001 frequency were likewise present in blood.

The specimen sequenced was blood. The source of this sequence is a woman in her thirties with Graves' ophthalmopathy. This chain uses TRBV3-1 with TRBJ1-2; D ambiguous. This CDR3 reads CASSARPAYGYTF. CDR3 DNA sequence: TGTGCCAGCAGCGCCCGTCCCGCCTATGGCTACACCTTC.